This paragraph covers one T cell receptor beta chain sequence. This sample was taken from a study of blood T cell repertoires in COVID-19. Study overall: There were acute and convalescent COVID-19 samples, and they came from the United States, Italy and Spain.

Participants' own reports of clinical history determined their cohort assignment. Recovered participants had two consecutive negative NP/OP PCR tests, healthcare professional clearance, or symptom resolution. The method was immunoSEQ multiplex PCR; TCRdb's version includes in-frame clones alone and lacks a portion of them. Here the sample spans a few hundred thousand clones, roughly 88% being singletons. V trimming: 4 bases; J trimming: 7 bases; junction bases outside the gene matches: 6. The CDR3 sequence is 13 residues long. Germline V CDR1 and CDR2: SGHRS, YFSETQ. The chain has TRBV5-1 and TRBJ1-1; TRBD1 aligns across 8 bases. The sequenced sample was PBMCs or T cells enriched from blood (not recorded which). The receptor was derived from a woman in her 50s who had recovered from COVID-19. The chain's CDR3 is CASSVDRGDEAFF. The CDR3 bases are TGCGCCAGCAGCGTCGACAGGGGAGATGAAGCTTTCTTT.